Reported below is one TCR beta chain. What it recognizes is unknown. The sample belongs to a study of blood T cells in healthy people across ages. General observations from the study: Higher diversity, along with more naive CD4+ cells, distinguished long-lived donors from aged donors.

CDR1 and CDR2 (germline): MNHNS, SASEGT. The CDR3 has 13 residues. Trimming cost V 11 bases and J 7 bases; bases outside gene matches: 6. Then a second PCR, running roughly 6 to 12 cycles, was carried out with a sample-barcoded 5' primer and a J-beta primer mix. Each cDNA molecule, via a template-switch adaptor with 12 random nucleotides, was tagged. A single record per CDR3 protein comes from TCRdb applying MiXCR to the 5' RACE reads. The data show around 800,000 distinct CDR3 sequences, 25% to 30% seen once. These records were also assigned to another study, of T cells of mothers and their children. That report adds: Roughly six children and their three healthy Caucasian mothers were the donors. Each child contributed millions of TCR beta CDR3 reads, while each mother contributed over 8 million.

V and J are TRBV6-1 and TRBJ2-3; 13 nucleotides align to TRBD2. The clonotype was recovered from a boy between 5 and 17 years old in good health. Source material: blood. Here the CDR3 DNA reads TGTGCCGTTCGGGGACTAGCGGGGCATACGCAGTATTTT. Amino acid sequence: CAVRGLAGHTQYF.